This T cell receptor beta chain originates from a study of post-analysis software for immune sequencing data. Findings and caveats of the study: TRBV segments more frequent in patients than in controls numbered five and included TRBV5-6, TRBV5-1 and TRBV20-1.

On this clonotype itself: Its antigen remains unidentified.

Sequencing libraries made from TCR beta cDNA carried unique molecular identifiers. Each CDR3 protein is one row after TCRdb ran MiXCR on the PCR reads. Of 600,000 to 700,000 distinct CDR3 sequences listed, roughly three fifths are singletons. V lost 4 bases, J lost 1 base, and 14 bases lay in between. CDR1 is SQVTM and CDR2 is ANQGSEA in the germline V gene. The CDR3 contains 15 residues. The rearrangement joins TRBV29-1 to TRBJ2-1; no reliable D call. Material for sequencing was blood. The receptor's source is a girl aged 2 to 10 with multiple sclerosis. CDR3 sequence: CSVVYPAPSYNEQFF. The CDR3 DNA sequence: TGCAGCGTTGTATATCCAGCGCCTTCCTACAATGAGCAGTTCTTC.